Below, 21 T cell receptor beta chains from the same sample are listed, as sequenced in a study of post-analysis software for immune sequencing data (dated by TCRdb to between 2014 and 2017). Library creation used PCR. The data were produced on an Illumina HiSeq 2500. To reduce PCR and sequencing biases, unique molecular identifiers were built into the TCR beta cDNA libraries. TCRdb handled the public reads itself, with Q25 trimming in fastp and clone calling in MiXCR, and kept productive beta chains. CDR3 protein sequences are deduplicated, and each keeps its most common genes and DNA. This sample holds some 700,000 distinct CDR3 sequences; roughly three fifths were observed only once. The ten largest make up over 9% of the sample. These receptors lack a known antigen. Results the study describes overall, beyond this receptor: Roughly 5 TRBV segments, including TRBV5-6, TRBV5-1 and TRBV20-1, were significantly more frequent in patients than controls.

Sequencing used blood. The source of these receptors is a girl aged 2 to 9 with multiple sclerosis.

Ten or more counts support this clonotype. V and J are TRBV5-1 and TRBJ2-7, with a weak D call TRBD2 (5 bases). CDR1 and CDR2 (germline): SGHRS, YFSETQ. The V end was cut by 0 bases, the J end by 2 bases, with 9 bases between. The CDR3 runs to 14 residues. This CDR3 reads CASSLAGGTYEQYF. CDR3 coding DNA: TGCGCCAGCAGCTTGGCCGGAGGTACCTACGAGCAGTACTTC.

A remark on this clonotype: One end of the junction does not line up with germline, which may come from a read error. The chain carries TRBV5-1 and TRBJ2-1, with TRBD2 matching 15 bases. This CDR3 has 17 amino acids. CDR1 SGHRS and CDR2 YFSETQ come from the germline V gene. CDR3 loop: CASGLGTSGGSPGEQFF. DNA for the CDR3: TGCGCCAGCGGCTTAGGGACTAGCGGGGGGTCCCCCGGGGAGCAGTTCTTC.

The rearrangement links TRBV6-2 or TRBV6-3 to TRBJ2-1; no definite D call. Trimming stripped 5 bases from V and 5 bases from J, with 19 bases between. CDR1 is MNHEY and CDR2 is SVGEGT in the germline V gene. CDR3 length: 16 residues. CDR3 sequence reads: CASSTRLAIWDNEQFF. CDR3 DNA: TGTGCCAGCAGTACCCGACTGGCCATCTGGGACAATGAGCAGTTCTTC.

The gene calls are TRBV20-1 and TRBJ2-1, with a possible D match to TRBD2 (6 bases). The germline V gene encodes CDR1 DFQATT and CDR2 SNEGSKA (reference sequence). The CDR3 runs to 15 residues. Trimming took off 1 base at V and 2 bases at J, with 12 bases between the two ends. The CDR3 nucleotides are TGCAGTGCTAGAGCTTCAAGGAGGGCCTACAATGAGCAGTTCTTC. Residues: CSARASRRAYNEQFF.

V and J are TRBV20-1 and TRBJ2-1; D unclear. The V gene's germline CDR1 is DFQATT and CDR2 SNEGSKA (reference sequence). CDR3 length: 9 residues. V was trimmed by 5 bases and J by 11 bases, leaving 7 bases between them. CDR3 coding DNA: TGCAGTGCTCAAAAGAAGCAGTTCTTC. Its translation is CSAQKKQFF.

The genes are TRBV20-1 and TRBJ1-1; 7 bases are shared with TRBD1. Trimming took 3 bases from V and 4 from J; bases not matched to a gene: 5. Germline CDR1 DFQATT, CDR2 SNEGSKA (reference sequence). The CDR3 runs to 13 residues. CDR3 sequence (DNA): TGCAGTGCTAGCCGGGACAGCGGCACTGAAGCTTTCTTT. Translation gives CSASRDSGTEAFF.

The chain joins TRBV6-5 to TRBJ1-1; TRBD1 matches 7 bases. CDR3 size: 13 residues. The trim removed 5 bases at V and 5 bases at J, leaving 5 bases unmatched. CDR1 is MNHEY and CDR2 is SVGAGI in the germline V gene. The CDR3 DNA reads as TGTGCCAGCAGTGAGACAGGGTGGACTGAAGCTTTCTTT. This encodes CASSETGWTEAFF.

The genes are TRBV25-1 and TRBJ1-2, with D perhaps matching TRBD1 (6 bases). The CDR3 runs to 12 residues. V lost 6 bases, J lost 4 bases, and 9 bases lay in between. The V gene's germline CDR1 is MGHDK and CDR2 SYGVNS. The CDR3: CASREDSYGYTF. The CDR3 DNA reads as TGTGCCAGCAGAGAGGACAGCTATGGCTACACCTTC.

The genes are TRBV6-5 and TRBJ2-3; D ambiguous. The CDR3 length is 14 residues. Deletions cut 5 bases from V and 2 bases from J, with 11 bases between. Germline loops: CDR1 MNHEY, CDR2 SVGAGI. The CDR3 protein is CASSNPTATDTQYF. The CDR3 nucleotides are TGTGCCAGCAGTAACCCGACGGCCACAGATACGCAGTATTTT.

The chain is built from TRBV10-3 and TRBJ2-1, with a weak D call TRBD1 (6 bases). This CDR3 comprises 16 residues. Trimming removed 2 bases from V and 5 bases from J, with 16 bases in between. CDR1 and CDR2 (germline): ENHRY, SYGVKD. The CDR3 bases are TGTGCCATCAGTGAGACGGACAGCTTCTCGGACAATGAGCAGTTCTTC. This codes for CAISETDSFSDNEQFF.

The V call is TRBV27, the J call TRBJ2-1, with D perhaps given as TRBD1 or TRBD2 (5 bases each). V lost 2 bases to trimming and J lost 6 bases, with 14 bases between them. Germline V gene data show CDR1 as MNHEY and CDR2 as SMNVEV (reference sequence). The length of the CDR3 is 15 residues. The CDR3 coding sequence is TGTGCCAGCAGTTTAGGTCTAGTTGGGGGCAATGAGCAGTTCTTC. Amino acids: CASSLGLVGGNEQFF.

The chain couples TRBV6-8 to TRBJ2-5, with D possibly being TRBD1 (5 bases). The J call may not be correct, given that the DNA end is closer to TRBJ2-7. Per the germline V gene, CDR1 is MNHGY and CDR2 is SAAAGT. CDR3 size: 11 residues. DNA for the CDR3: TGTGCCAGCAACAGGACCTACGAGCAGTACTTC. This encodes CASNRTYEQYF.

This clonotype occurred a few times. The chain is built from TRBV21-1 and TRBJ2-1; TRBD2 was called by the table and not checked on the DNA. TRBV21-1 is a known pseudogene. The CDR3 spans 16 residues. This chain's CDR3 is CASSKRGGGIYNEQFF. DNA for the CDR3: TGTGCCAGCAGCAAACGGGGAGGGGGGATATACAATGAGCAGTTCTTC.

The chain combines TRBV9 with TRBJ2-1, with D possibly matching TRBD2 (6 bases). The CDR3 spans 17 residues. The germline V gene has CDR1 SGDLS and CDR2 YYNGEE. With 3 bases removed from V and 2 bases from J, the gap between germline ends came to 18 bases. CDR3 region: CASSGRSGLKAYNEQFF. The CDR3, as DNA: TGTGCCAGCAGCGGCCGGAGCGGGTTAAAGGCCTACAATGAGCAGTTCTTC.

This chain joins TRBV7-9 and TRBJ1-2; TRBD1 might be the D (6 bases). This CDR3 comprises 13 residues. The germline V gene encodes CDR1 SEHNR and CDR2 FQNEAQ (reference sequence). V shed 5 bases and J shed 7 bases, with 14 bases lying between them. The CDR3 DNA follows: TGTGCCAGCAGCCTCAATGCAGGGGTTGGCTACACCTTC. It yields the protein CASSLNAGVGYTF.

This clonotype turned up a few times. An end of the junction does not agree with germline; a read error may underlie this. J is TRBJ2-1 and V is TRBV6-1, with D possibly matching TRBD2 (6 bases). This CDR3 comprises 19 residues. CDR1 is MNHNS, CDR2 SASEGT, per germline. The DNA of the CDR3 is TGTGCCAGCAGGGAAGGCCAGGACTACTCCGGAAGCTCCTACAATGAGCAGTTCTTC. Translation: CASREGQDYSGSSYNEQFF.

V is TRBV7-9 and J is TRBJ2-1; D possibly corresponds to TRBD2 (7 bases). The CDR3 length is 18 residues. The germline gives CDR1 SEHNR, CDR2 FQNEAQ (reference sequence). Trimming shortened V by 3 bases and J by 0 bases, and 18 bases separated the two germline ends. DNA of the CDR3: TGTGCCAGCAGCTTTCACCGCGGGGGAGGGGGCTCCTACAATGAGCAGTTCTTC. It translates to CASSFHRGGGGSYNEQFF. Combining the CDR3 with reference TRBV7-9 and TRBJ2-1 gives the whole variable domain DTGVSQNPRHKITKRGQNVTFRCDPISEHNRLYWYRQTLGQGPEFLTYFQNEAQLEKSRLLSDRFSAERPKGSFSTLEIQRTEQGDSAMYLCASSFHRGGGGSYNEQFFGPGTRLTVL.

This clonotype was found once. The V gene is TRBV12-3 or TRBV12-4, the J gene TRBJ1-2; TRBD1 agrees at 9 bases. This CDR3 has 15 residues. V lost 5 bases, J lost 2 bases, and 6 bases stayed unmatched. In DNA, the CDR3 is TGTGCCAGCAGTCCCCGACAGGGGGGGAACTATGGCTACACCTTC. Its translation is CASSPRQGGNYGYTF.

This chain connects TRBV7-9 to TRBJ2-1; TRBD2 is a possible D gene (6 bases). Germline CDR1 and CDR2: SEHNR and FQNEAQ (reference sequence). Trimming left V 0 bases short and J 6 bases short, with 12 bases between. The CDR3 is made up of 15 amino acids. CDR3 sequence (DNA): TGTGCCAGCAGCTTAGCGCTAGCGCGAGGCAATGAGCAGTTCTTC. Translated: CASSLALARGNEQFF.

The chain employs TRBV21-1 and TRBJ1-2; the table's TRBD1 call for D was not verified on the DNA. TRBV21-1 counts as a pseudogene. The CDR3 sequence is 12 residues long. The DNA for the CDR3 is TGTGCCAGCCGGACAGGGGAAAACGGCTACACCTTC. Translating it yields CASRTGENGYTF.

The rearrangement joins TRBV15 to TRBJ2-5, with D perhaps given as TRBD1 or TRBD2 (6 bases each). Germline CDR1 and CDR2: LNHNV and YYDKDF (reference sequence). V was cut by 1 base and J by 11 bases, with 11 bases left in between. This CDR3 region has 12 residues. CDR3 residues: CATSRGGAVQYF. Here the CDR3 DNA reads TGTGCCACCAGCAGAGGGGGGGCGGTGCAGTACTTC.